These 29 T cell receptor beta chains came from one sample sequenced in a study of post-analysis software for immune sequencing data. Unique molecular identifiers tagged the TCR beta cDNA libraries. TCRdb re-analysed the PCR reads in MiXCR, keeping a single row per CDR3 protein. This sample has around 190,000 distinct CDR3 sequences, with approximately 30% found just once. Which antigens these TCRs recognize remains unknown. Findings and caveats of the study: In patients, TRBV5-6, TRBV5-1 and TRBV20-1 belonged to four or five TRBV segments found more frequently than in controls.

Sequencing was carried out using blood. These receptors originate from a girl aged 2-17 years with multiple sclerosis.

This clonotype has only a few counts. The chain employs TRBV6-6 and TRBJ1-4, with 12 nucleotides matching TRBD1. This CDR3 spans 16 amino acids. The germline V gene encodes CDR1 MNHNY and CDR2 SVGAGI (reference sequence). J gave up 8 bases and V 2 bases, and 6 bases lay outside the gene matches. The CDR3 loop reads CASSYGGTGGREKLFF. The CDR3 DNA is TGTGCCAGCAGTTACGGAGGGACAGGGGGCCGCGAAAAACTGTTTTTT.

The sample holds a few counts of this clonotype. This chain links TRBV7-3 with TRBJ2-7, with a weak D call TRBD2 (5 bases). The CDR3 loop spans 14 amino acids. Germline CDR1 SGHTA, CDR2 FQGTGA. V was shortened by 0 bases and J by 5 bases, with 11 bases between the two germline ends. The CDR3 loop reads CASSLTPWGDEQYF. For the CDR3, the DNA is TGTGCCAGCAGCTTAACCCCCTGGGGAGACGAGCAGTACTTC.

This clonotype was seen ten or more times. This chain uses TRBV12-3 or TRBV12-4 with TRBJ1-1; 7 bases are a match to TRBD1. This CDR3 comprises 15 residues. After removal of 6 bases from V and 2 bases from J, the junction contained 9 bases not matched to a gene. The CDR3 coding sequence is TGTGCCAGCAGGCCCGCGGGGACAGCTAACACTGAAGCTTTCTTT. Translated, it gives CASRPAGTANTEAFF.

This clonotype was counted a few times. An end of the junction differs from the germline gene, which may be a read error. The chain links TRBV12-3 or TRBV12-4 to TRBJ2-3; 11 nucleotides align to TRBD1. The CDR3 contains 14 residues. CDR3 region: CASTRTGGTDTQYF. In nucleotides, the CDR3 is TGTGCCAGCACCCGGACAGGGGGCACCGATACGCAGTATTTT.

This clonotype came up many times. The CDR3 DNA is TGTGCCAGCAGGCGGGGGAGCACAGATACGCAGTATTTT. It specifies CASRRGSTDTQYF. This chain joins TRBV7-2 and TRBJ2-3, with 7 nucleotides matching TRBD2. The CDR3 contains 13 residues. Germline assignment: CDR1 SGHTA and CDR2 FQGNSA. The V segment lost 6 bases and the J segment 0 bases; nucleotides outside the gene matches: 0.

This clonotype was detected only a few times. The chain has TRBV7-3 and TRBJ2-1; D may correspond to TRBD1 or TRBD2 (5 bases each). CDR1 is SGHTA and CDR2 is FQGTGA in the germline V gene. This CDR3 comprises 15 residues. V lost 5 bases, J lost 5 bases, and 16 bases lay in between. The CDR3 is CASSPTGTPNNEQFF. The CDR3 DNA reads TGTGCCAGCAGCCCGACCGGGACCCCTAACAATGAGCAGTTCTTC.

The V call is TRBV4-2, the J call TRBJ2-1, with 10 nucleotides matching TRBD2. Germline V gives CDR1 LGHNA, CDR2 YNFKEQ. The ends lost 1 base at V and 8 bases at J; junction bases unmatched: 11. This CDR3 has 17 amino acids. The DNA of the CDR3 is TGTGCCAGCAGCCAAGGTCTGAGCGGGGGGGCCTCCGATGAGCAGTTCTTC. Its translation is CASSQGLSGGASDEQFF.

In the case of this clonotype: A much larger clone lies a single base off, so this may be a read error. The chain is built from TRBV20-1 and TRBJ2-5; D is ambiguous. Germline CDR1 and CDR2: DFQATT and SNEGSKA (reference sequence). Trimming cost V 3 bases and J 5 bases, with 10 bases left between them. The CDR3 extends over 12 amino acids. The CDR3 coding sequence is TGCAGTGCTAGCCATGGCCGCGAGACCCAGTACTTC. Residues: CSASHGRETQYF.

This chain links TRBV28 with TRBJ1-4; D unresolved. V dropped 2 bases and J dropped 10 bases, with 8 bases sitting between them. In germline, CDR1 is MDHEN, CDR2 SYDVKM. This CDR3 region has 12 residues. The CDR3 region has the DNA TGTGCCAGCAGTTTACATCCGGGAAAACTGTTTTTT. This translates into CASSLHPGKLFF.

This clonotype was seen once. The chain couples TRBV5-1 to TRBJ1-1, with a possible D match to TRBD1 (6 bases). The CDR3 is 14 amino acids. V shed 2 bases and J shed 1 base, with 9 bases lying between them. Germline CDR1 reads SGHRS; CDR2 reads YFSETQ. The CDR3 here is CASSFGTQNTEAFF. As DNA, the CDR3 is TGCGCCAGCAGCTTTGGGACACAGAACACTGAAGCTTTCTTT.

This clonotype came up a few times. This rearrangement joins TRBV7-3 to TRBJ2-1; 7 bases are shared with TRBD1. The junction had 4 bases not matched to a gene; V was cut back by 2 bases and J by 6 bases. Germline CDR1 and CDR2: SGHTA and FQGTGA. The CDR3 consists of 14 residues. CDR3 protein: CASSLGTVSNEQFF. CDR3 nucleotide sequence: TGTGCCAGCAGCTTAGGGACAGTCTCCAATGAGCAGTTCTTC.

This clonotype was seen at least ten times. This chain uses TRBV13 with TRBJ2-7; D may be TRBD1 or TRBD2 (5 bases each). The CDR3 consists of 14 residues. The V gene's germline CDR1 is PRHDT and CDR2 FYEKMQ (reference sequence). Deletions cut 8 bases from V and 3 bases from J, with 17 bases between. This CDR3 reads CASSGGKRLYEQYF. For the CDR3, the DNA is TGTGCCAGCTCTGGGGGAAAAAGACTCTACGAGCAGTACTTC.

With respect to this clonotype: Being one base from a much bigger clone, this may be a read error. The genes are TRBV18 and TRBJ2-4; 7 nucleotides align to TRBD1. The better agreement between TRBJ2-5 and the DNA end casts doubt on the J call. Germline V lookup: CDR1 KGHSH, CDR2 LQKENI. The CDR3 length is 14 residues. The CDR3 sequence: CASSSRTGQGTQYF. CDR3 DNA sequence: TGTGCCAGCTCATCCCGGACAGGCCAAGGGACCCAGTACTTC.

Points on this clonotype: One end of the junction fails to match germline, which may point to a read error. This chain joins TRBV20-1 and TRBJ2-7, with 8 bases aligning to TRBD1. The CDR3 is made up of 15 amino acids. Germline CDR1 DFQATT, CDR2 SNEGSKA (reference sequence). CDR3 DNA: TGCGGTGCTAGAGATTACGGGACAGGATTCTACGAGCAGTACTTC. Residues: CGARDYGTGFYEQYF.

The chain couples TRBV5-1 to TRBJ2-2; a weak D match, TRBD2 (7 bases). V lost 5 bases, J lost 5 bases, and 16 bases lay in between. CDR3 length: 15 amino acids. The V gene's germline CDR1 is SGHRS and CDR2 YFSETQ. The CDR3: CASSLAGAPTGELFF. CDR3 bases: TGCGCCAGCAGTCTGGCGGGGGCACCAACCGGGGAGCTGTTTTTT. Supplemented by reference TRBV5-1 and TRBJ2-2, the full variable domain reads KAGVTQTPRYLIKTRGQQVTLSCSPISGHRSVSWYQQTPGQGLQFLFEYFSETQRNKGNFPGRFSGRQFSNSRSEMNVSTLELGDSALYLCASSLAGAPTGELFFGEGSRLTVL.

This chain links TRBV29-1 with TRBJ1-1, with D maybe TRBD1 (5 bases). Germline CDR1 SQVTM, CDR2 ANQGSEA. The CDR3 is made up of 13 amino acids. Trimming removed 8 bases from V and 6 bases from J, with 19 bases in between. The CDR3 region is CSSRGRSRSEAFF. The CDR3 nucleotides are TGCAGCTCTAGGGGACGGTCAAGGTCTGAAGCTTTCTTT.

This clonotype showed up many times. The chain carries TRBV20-1 and TRBJ1-5; unclear D gene. The CDR3 sequence is 13 residues long. The V end lost 2 bases, the J end lost 5 bases, and 10 bases lay between the germline ends. From germline, CDR1 is DFQATT and CDR2 SNEGSKA (reference sequence). Here the CDR3 reads CSARPNTDQPQHF. The CDR3 coding sequence is TGCAGTGCTAGACCAAACACCGATCAGCCCCAGCATTTT.

As for this clonotype: Given a much more abundant clone one base away, this may be a read error. This chain uses TRBV20-1 with TRBJ2-6; D perhaps matches TRBD1 (6 bases). The CDR3 is 14 residues long. The germline CDR1 and CDR2 sequences are DFQATT and SNEGSKA (reference sequence). Here the CDR3 reads CSASGGSGANVPTF. DNA of the CDR3: TGCAGTGCTAGTGGGGGCTCTGGGGCCAACGTCCCGACTTTC.

In this sample, this clonotype turned up many times. This rearrangement joins TRBV29-1 to TRBJ2-7; 14 positions match TRBD2. Germline V gene lookup returns CDR1 SQVTM and CDR2 ANQGSEA. The CDR3 runs 15 residues. With V trimmed by 2 bases and J by 4 bases, 4 bases remained unmatched. In nucleotides, the CDR3 is TGCAGCGTTGAAAGACTAGCGGGGGGGGATTACGAGCAGTACTTC. Residues: CSVERLAGGDYEQYF.

This chain joins TRBV11-1 and TRBJ2-4, with D perhaps TRBD1 (6 bases). Deletions cut 3 bases from V and 13 bases from J, with 25 bases between. Germline V gene sequence: CDR1 SGHAT, CDR2 FQDESV (reference sequence). CDR3 length: 16 residues. This CDR3 reads CASSLVPPGVVNEQYF. The CDR3 DNA follows: TGTGCCAGCAGCTTGGTGCCGCCAGGGGTGGTCAATGAGCAGTACTTC.

This clonotype was counted at least ten times. CDR3 sequence (DNA): TGTGCCAGCAGGGTCTCGTTTTACAATGAGCAGTTCTTC. It codes for CASRVSFYNEQFF. The V and J genes are TRBV25-1 and TRBJ2-1; no definite D call. The germline V gene encodes CDR1 MGHDK and CDR2 SYGVNS. Trimming cost V 6 bases and J 4 bases, with 10 bases left between them. The CDR3 runs 13 residues.

The chain recombines TRBV5-1 with TRBJ2-3; D remains ambiguous. Deletions cut 4 bases from V and 1 base from J, with 13 bases between. Germline lookup yields CDR1 SGHRS and CDR2 YFSETQ. The CDR3 is 15 amino acids. As DNA, the CDR3 is TGCGCCAGCAGCCAAGGGCCCCAAGGCACAGATACGCAGTATTTT. This encodes CASSQGPQGTDTQYF.

This clonotype showed up many times. This chain links TRBV4-2 with TRBJ2-1; possible D gene TRBD1, 5 bases. Trimming removed 2 bases from V and 3 bases from J, with 14 bases in between. Per germline, CDR1 LGHNA and CDR2 YNFKEQ. The CDR3 is 16 amino acids. The CDR3 nucleotides are TGTGCCAGCAGCCAACCGACAGACGAAAACTACAATGAGCAGTTCTTC. Protein sequence: CASSQPTDENYNEQFF.

The chain combines TRBV5-1 with TRBJ1-1; D ambiguous. V lost 2 bases and J 2 bases, leaving 10 bases between the germline ends. In germline, CDR1 is SGHRS, CDR2 YFSETQ. The CDR3 spans 14 residues. The CDR3 region has the DNA TGCGCCAGCAGCTTCGGCAGGCCCAACACTGAAGCTTTCTTT. The encoded protein is CASSFGRPNTEAFF.

Note on this clonotype: The junction departs from the called germline gene at one end, perhaps through a read error. CDR3 sequence (DNA): TGTGCCTGCAGCAGAGAGAGCGGGCTGCCCTCCTACGAGCAGTACTTC. Translation gives CACSRESGLPSYEQYF. The chain employs TRBV11-2 and TRBJ2-7; maybe TRBD2 (6 bases). CDR1 is SGHAT, CDR2 FQNNGV, per germline. The CDR3 extends over 16 amino acids.

In regard to this clonotype: Since the CDR3 does not end with the conserved phenylalanine or tryptophan, this likely comes from a read error. The chain has TRBV7-2 and TRBJ1-5; tentative D call: TRBD1 (5 bases). Trimming took 4 bases from V and 0 from J, leaving 10 bases between them. Germline V lookup: CDR1 SGHTA, CDR2 FQGNSA. CDR3 size: 15 residues. CDR3 sequence reads: CASSSGQISNQPQHL. The DNA for the CDR3 is TGTGCCAGCAGCTCCGGACAAATTAGCAATCAGCCCCAGCATCTT.

This clonotype has ten or more counts. The chain combines TRBV5-5 with TRBJ1-1, with D hard to call. CDR3 size: 12 residues. In germline, CDR1 is SGHKS, CDR2 YYEKEE (reference sequence). V lost 4 bases and J lost 6, with 10 bases in between. The CDR3 is CASSHTLPEAFF. In DNA, the CDR3 is TGTGCCAGCAGCCACACCCTCCCTGAAGCTTTCTTT.

The chain uses TRBV7-2 and TRBJ1-2, with 12 bases identical to TRBD1. V shed 5 bases and J 1 base; nucleotides not matched to a gene: 8. Germline CDR1 SGHTA, CDR2 FQGNSA. The CDR3 has 17 amino acids. CDR3 sequence reads: CASSPRDRGPYNYGYTF. CDR3 in DNA: TGTGCCAGCAGCCCTCGGGACAGGGGGCCCTATAACTATGGCTACACCTTC. Drawing the rest from reference TRBV7-2 and TRBJ1-2, the complete variable domain is GAGVSQSPSNKVTEKGKDVELRCDPISGHTALYWYRQSLGQGLEFLIYFQGNSAPDKSGLPSDRFSAERTGGSVSTLTIQRTQQEDSAVYLCASSPRDRGPYNYGYTFGSGTRLTVV.

The V call is TRBV11-2, the J call TRBJ2-5; 7 nucleotides agree with TRBD2. The CDR3 has 16 residues. V gave up 2 bases and J gave up 3 bases; unmatched junction bases: 9. Germline V gene data show CDR1 as SGHAT and CDR2 as FQNNGV. The CDR3 loop reads CASSLSHASGEETQYF. Here the CDR3 DNA reads TGTGCCAGCAGCTTATCCCACGCTAGCGGAGAAGAGACCCAGTACTTC.